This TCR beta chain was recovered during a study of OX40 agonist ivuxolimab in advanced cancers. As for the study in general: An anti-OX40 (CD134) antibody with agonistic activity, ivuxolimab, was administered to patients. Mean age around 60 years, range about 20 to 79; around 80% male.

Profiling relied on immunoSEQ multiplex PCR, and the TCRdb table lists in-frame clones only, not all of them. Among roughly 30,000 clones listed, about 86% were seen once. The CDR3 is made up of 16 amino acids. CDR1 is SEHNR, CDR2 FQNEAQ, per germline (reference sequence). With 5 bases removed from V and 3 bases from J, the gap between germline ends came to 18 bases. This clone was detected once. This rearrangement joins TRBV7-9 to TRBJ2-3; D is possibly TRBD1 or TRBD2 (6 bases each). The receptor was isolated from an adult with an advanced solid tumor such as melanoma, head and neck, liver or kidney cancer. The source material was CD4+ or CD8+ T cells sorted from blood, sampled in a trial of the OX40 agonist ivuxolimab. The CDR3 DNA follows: TGTGCCAGCAGCCTTAAAGGAGGGGGTCGGACAGATACGCAGTATTTT. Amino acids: CASSLKGGGRTDTQYF.